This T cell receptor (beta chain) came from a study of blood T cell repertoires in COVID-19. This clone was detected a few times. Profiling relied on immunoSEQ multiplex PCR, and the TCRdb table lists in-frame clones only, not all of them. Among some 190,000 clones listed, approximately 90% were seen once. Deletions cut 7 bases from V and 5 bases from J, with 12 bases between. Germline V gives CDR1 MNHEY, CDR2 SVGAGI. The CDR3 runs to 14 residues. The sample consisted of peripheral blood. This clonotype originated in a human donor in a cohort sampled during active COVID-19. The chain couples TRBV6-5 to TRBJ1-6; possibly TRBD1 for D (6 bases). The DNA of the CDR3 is TGTGCCAGCAATTCCGGACAGCATAATTCACCCCTCCACTTT. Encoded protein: CASNSGQHNSPLHF.